This passage covers 12 T cell receptor beta chains from one sample sequenced in a study of blood T cell repertoires in COVID-19. Method: immunoSEQ multiplex PCR; TCRdb's copy keeps in-frame clones and lacks some. The data show roughly 3,500 clones, with 76% seen just once and 40% to 45% held by the top ten. The sequenced sample consisted of peripheral blood. These receptor sequences come from a human donor in a cohort sampled during active COVID-19.

This sequence joins TRBV6-4 and TRBJ2-1, with TRBD2 matching 13 bases. The length of the CDR3 is 15 residues. CDR1 and CDR2 (germline): MRHNA, SNTAGT. After removal of 6 bases from V and 8 bases from J, the junction contained 7 bases not matched to a gene. For the CDR3, the DNA is TGTGCCAGCAGCCCGGGACTAGCGGGGTCGTATGAGCAGTTCTTC. It specifies CASSPGLAGSYEQFF.

The rearrangement uses TRBV27 and TRBJ1-3, with 8 bases fitting TRBD1. V shed 0 bases, J shed 4 bases, and the junction held 5 bases outside the gene matches. The CDR3 is 16 residues long. CDR1 MNHEY and CDR2 SMNVEV come from the germline V gene (reference sequence). The CDR3, as DNA: TGTGCCAGCAGTTTATCGAGGACAGGGACAGGAAACACCATATATTTT. Its protein product is CASSLSRTGTGNTIYF.

The chain employs TRBV6-2 or TRBV6-3 and TRBJ2-1; 13 bases are shared with TRBD2. The CDR3 has 17 amino acids. Germline V CDR1 and CDR2: MNHEY, SVGEGT. Trimming took 5 bases from V and 4 from J; bases not matched to a gene: 8. The CDR3 bases are TGTGCCAGCAGTCCCCGGACTAGCGGGAGTAAATACAATGAGCAGTTCTTC. This gives the protein CASSPRTSGSKYNEQFF.

This chain uses TRBV30 with TRBJ1-2, with no clear D. V shed 5 bases and J shed 8 bases, with 15 bases lying between them. The CDR3 covers 12 residues. CDR1 and CDR2 (germline): GTSNPN, SVGIG (reference sequence). CDR3 in DNA: TGTGCCTGGGCTACCACGGGATGGGGCTACACCTTC. Protein: CAWATTGWGYTF.

This sequence joins TRBV11-2 and TRBJ2-7, with 8 bases fitting TRBD1. Looked up from germline, CDR1 is SGHAT and CDR2 is FQNNGV. Trimming cost V 1 base and J 2 bases; bases outside gene matches: 1. The CDR3 runs to 14 residues. The CDR3, as DNA: TGTGCCAGCAGCTTAGCAGGGGGCCCCTACGAGCAGTACGTC. This encodes CASSLAGGPYEQYV.

V is TRBV30 and J is TRBJ1-6; tentative D call: TRBD1 (6 bases). Between the trimmed V and J ends, which lost 0 bases and 2 bases, there was a span of 14 bases. Germline V gives CDR1 GTSNPN, CDR2 SVGIG (reference sequence). CDR3 size: 17 residues. CDR3: CAWSVDRGAAYNSPLHF. The CDR3 DNA sequence: TGTGCCTGGAGTGTTGATCGGGGGGCGGCCTATAATTCACCCCTCCACTTT.

This clone was detected only a few times. The rearrangement joins TRBV9 to TRBJ2-2, with D possibly matching TRBD1 (6 bases). This CDR3 spans 16 amino acids. Germline lookup yields CDR1 SGDLS and CDR2 YYNGEE. V was pared by 6 bases and J by 0 bases, with 15 bases between. In DNA form, the CDR3 reads TGTGCCAGCACCGACGGACAGAGAACGAACACCGGGGAGCTGTTTTTT. This gives the protein CASTDGQRTNTGELFF.

V and J are TRBV6-6 and TRBJ1-6; the D is unclear. Deletions cut 5 bases from V and 14 bases from J, with 16 bases between. Germline V CDR1 and CDR2: MNHNY, SVGAGI (reference sequence). The length of the CDR3 is 13 residues. Here the CDR3 DNA reads TGTGCCAGCAGTCCAAAGGAGCTGGCGACCCTCCACTTT. This gives the protein CASSPKELATLHF.

The chain is built from TRBV7-2 and TRBJ1-5, with a possible D match to TRBD1 (6 bases). The CDR3 runs to 12 residues. The germline gives CDR1 SGHTA, CDR2 FQGNSA. Trimming removed 4 bases from V and 7 bases from J, with 8 bases in between. CDR3 residues: CASSSQGQPQHF. The DNA for the CDR3 is TGTGCCAGCAGCTCCCAGGGGCAGCCCCAGCATTTT.

The rearrangement joins TRBV29-1 to TRBJ1-1; D is possibly TRBD1 (5 bases). This CDR3 is built from 13 residues. Per the germline V gene, CDR1 is SQVTM and CDR2 is ANQGSEA. V lost 6 bases and J 7 bases, leaving 18 bases between the germline ends. CDR3 DNA: TGCAGCGTCCTGATTGCAGGGATGGGTGAAGCTTTCTTT. Protein: CSVLIAGMGEAFF.

This sequence joins TRBV7-3 and TRBJ1-3; the match to TRBD1 covers 7 bases. CDR3 length: 15 amino acids. From germline, CDR1 is SGHTA and CDR2 FQGTGA. V was clipped by 4 bases and J by 0 bases; unmatched bases: 3. The CDR3 loop is CASSSDRSSGNTIYF. The CDR3 DNA sequence: TGTGCCAGCAGCTCGGACAGGAGCTCTGGAAACACCATATATTTT. The full variable domain, with the rest looked up from reference TRBV7-3 and TRBJ1-3, is GAGVSQTPSNKVTEKGKYVELRCDPISGHTALYWYRQSLGQGPEFLIYFQGTGAADDSGLPNDRFFAVRPEGSVSTLKIQRTERGDSAVYLCASSSDRSSGNTIYFGEGSWLTVV.

The chain carries TRBV5-1 and TRBJ1-4; 8 positions agree with TRBD1. This CDR3 region has 16 residues. Unmatched junction bases numbered 10, after V lost 4 bases and J lost 5 bases. The germline gives CDR1 SGHRS, CDR2 YFSETQ. The CDR3 here is CASSPSRDRKNEKLFF. The CDR3 nucleotides are TGCGCCAGCAGCCCCTCACGGGACAGGAAAAATGAAAAACTGTTTTTT. The full variable domain, in which reference TRBV5-1 and TRBJ1-4 provide the parts outside the CDR3, is KAGVTQTPRYLIKTRGQQVTLSCSPISGHRSVSWYQQTPGQGLQFLFEYFSETQRNKGNFPGRFSGRQFSNSRSEMNVSTLELGDSALYLCASSPSRDRKNEKLFFGSGTQLSVL.